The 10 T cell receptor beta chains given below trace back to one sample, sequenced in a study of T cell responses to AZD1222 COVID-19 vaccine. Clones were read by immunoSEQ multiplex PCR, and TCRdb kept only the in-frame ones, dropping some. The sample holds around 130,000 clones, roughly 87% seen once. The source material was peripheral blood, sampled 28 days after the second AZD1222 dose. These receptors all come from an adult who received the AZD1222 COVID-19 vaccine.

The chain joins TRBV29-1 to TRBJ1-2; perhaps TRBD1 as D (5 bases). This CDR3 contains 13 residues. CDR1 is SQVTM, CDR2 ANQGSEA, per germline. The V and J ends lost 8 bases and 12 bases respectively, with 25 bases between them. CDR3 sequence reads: CSSLALRDAADTF. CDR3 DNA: TGCAGCTCTTTAGCCCTCAGGGACGCCGCTGACACCTTC.

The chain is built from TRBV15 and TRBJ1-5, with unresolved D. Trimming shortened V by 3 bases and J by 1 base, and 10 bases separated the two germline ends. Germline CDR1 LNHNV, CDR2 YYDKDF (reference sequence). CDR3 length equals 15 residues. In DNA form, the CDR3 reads TGTGCCACCAGCAGGCGATTGGGGAGCAATCAGCCCCAGCATTTT. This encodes CATSRRLGSNQPQHF.

CDR3 nucleotides: TGCGCCAGCAGCTCCGGACAGGGAACCGGGGAGCTGTTTTTT. It encodes CASSSGQGTGELFF. V and J are TRBV5-1 and TRBJ2-2, with 8 bases identical to TRBD1. V lost 3 bases, J lost 5 bases, and 3 bases stayed unmatched. The CDR3 extends over 14 amino acids. Germline CDR1 SGHRS, CDR2 YFSETQ. Full variable domain (remainder filled in from reference TRBV5-1 and TRBJ2-2): KAGVTQTPRYLIKTRGQQVTLSCSPISGHRSVSWYQQTPGQGLQFLFEYFSETQRNKGNFPGRFSGRQFSNSRSEMNVSTLELGDSALYLCASSSGQGTGELFFGEGSRLTVL.

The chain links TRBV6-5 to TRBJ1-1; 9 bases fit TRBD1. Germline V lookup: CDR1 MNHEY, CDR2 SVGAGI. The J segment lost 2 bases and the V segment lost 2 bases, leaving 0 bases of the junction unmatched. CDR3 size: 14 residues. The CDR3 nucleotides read TGTGCCAGCAGTTACACAGGGGGCAACACTGAAGCTTTCTTT. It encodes CASSYTGGNTEAFF.

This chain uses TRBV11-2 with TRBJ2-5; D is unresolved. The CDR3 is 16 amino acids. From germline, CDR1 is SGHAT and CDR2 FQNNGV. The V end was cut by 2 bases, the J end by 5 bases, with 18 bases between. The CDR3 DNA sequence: TGTGCCAGCAGCTTATCTAGAGATCCTCAACCTGAGACCCAGTACTTC. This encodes CASSLSRDPQPETQYF.

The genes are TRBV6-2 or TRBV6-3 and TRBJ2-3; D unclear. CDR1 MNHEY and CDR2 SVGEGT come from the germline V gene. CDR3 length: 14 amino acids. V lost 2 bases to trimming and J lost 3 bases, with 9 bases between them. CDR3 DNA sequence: TGTGCCAGCAGTTACAAAGTAATAACAGATACGCAGTATTTT. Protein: CASSYKVITDTQYF.

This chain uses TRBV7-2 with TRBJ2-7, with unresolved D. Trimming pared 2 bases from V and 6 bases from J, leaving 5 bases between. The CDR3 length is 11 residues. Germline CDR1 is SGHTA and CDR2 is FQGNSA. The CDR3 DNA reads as TGTGCCAGCAGCTTAAGGGCCGAGCAGTACTTC. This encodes CASSLRAEQYF.

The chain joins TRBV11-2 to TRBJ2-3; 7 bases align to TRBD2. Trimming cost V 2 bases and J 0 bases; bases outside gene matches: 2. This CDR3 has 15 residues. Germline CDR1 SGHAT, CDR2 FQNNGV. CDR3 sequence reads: CASSLRAGSTDTQYF. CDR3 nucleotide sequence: TGTGCCAGCAGCTTACGAGCGGGAAGCACAGATACGCAGTATTTT. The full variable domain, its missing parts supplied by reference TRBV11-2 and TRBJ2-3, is EAGVAQSPRYKIIEKRQSVAFWCNPISGHATLYWYQQILGQGPKLLIQFQNNGVVDDSQLPKDRFSAERLKGVDSTLKIQPAKLEDSAVYLCASSLRAGSTDTQYFGPGTRLTVL.

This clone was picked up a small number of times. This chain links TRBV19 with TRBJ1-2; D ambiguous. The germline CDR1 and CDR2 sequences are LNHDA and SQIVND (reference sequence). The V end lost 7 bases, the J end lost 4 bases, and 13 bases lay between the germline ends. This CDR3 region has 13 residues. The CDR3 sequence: CASTPAASYGYTF. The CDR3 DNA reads TGTGCCAGTACCCCCGCAGCCTCCTATGGCTACACCTTC. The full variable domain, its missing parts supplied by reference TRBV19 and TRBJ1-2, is DGGITQSPKYLFRKEGQNVTLSCEQNLNHDAMYWYRQDPGQGLRLIYYSQIVNDFQKGDIAEGYSVSREKKESFPLTVTSAQKNPTAFYLCASTPAASYGYTFGSGTRLTVV.

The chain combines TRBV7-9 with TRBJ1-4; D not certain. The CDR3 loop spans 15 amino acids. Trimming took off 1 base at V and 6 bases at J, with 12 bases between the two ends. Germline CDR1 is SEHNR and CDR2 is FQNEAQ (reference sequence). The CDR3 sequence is CASSLGHMMYEKLFF. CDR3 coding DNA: TGTGCCAGCAGCTTAGGACATATGATGTATGAAAAACTGTTTTTT.